Included here is one TCR beta chain sequence, with context. RNA transcripts yielded amplified TCR beta CDR3 regions. The first-round RT-PCR employed HTBI primers together with the Qiagen OneStep RT-PCR kit. A multiplex PCR was then performed as the second round. TCRdb processed the multiplex PCR reads anew with MiXCR; each CDR3 protein has one entry. The sample lists about 1.2 million distinct CDR3 sequences; approximately 35% were seen once. Diagnosis relied on clinical symptoms, serum thyroxine, TRAb, thyroid ultrasound and orbital computed tomography. The CDR3 totals 15 residues. The V segment lost 4 bases and the J segment 4 bases; nucleotides outside the gene matches: 9. Germline CDR1 reads MNHEY; CDR2 reads SVGEGT. This sample was taken from a study of Graves' ophthalmopathy and Graves' hyperthyroidism. Study-wide context: The authors defined stable hyperthyroidism as no ophthalmopathy within 18 months of follow-up.

V gene TRBV6-2 or TRBV6-3 combines with J gene TRBJ1-2; 7 bases match TRBD1. The clonotype was recovered from an adult man with Graves' hyperthyroidism. Sequences were obtained from peripheral blood or thyroid tissue (not recorded which). The CDR3 sequence: CASSSAGTAIYGYTF. The CDR3 DNA follows: TGTGCCAGCAGTTCCGCCGGGACAGCTATCTATGGCTACACCTTC.